This T cell receptor (beta chain) is from a study of T cell responses to AZD1222 COVID-19 vaccine. Sequencing used immunoSEQ multiplex PCR; TCRdb keeps in-frame clones, though not all of them. The repertoire holds 150,000 or so clones, with roughly 87% as singletons. V was trimmed by 1 base and J by 5 bases, leaving 17 bases between them. The CDR3 has 16 residues. The germline V gene encodes CDR1 SGHDN and CDR2 FVKESK. This TCR came from an adult in good health. The input for sequencing was peripheral blood, taken on day 0 of AZD1222 vaccination. The V gene is TRBV14, the J gene TRBJ2-5; possibly TRBD1 or TRBD2 for D (5 bases each). Here the CDR3 DNA reads TGTGCCAGCAGCCAAGCCGGGACCCTCAAGCAGGAGACCCAGTACTTC. Translated, it gives CASSQAGTLKQETQYF.